The 13 T cell receptor beta chains listed next were all sequenced from one sample in a study of blood T cell repertoires in COVID-19 (TCRdb year 2020). The library was made by the immunoSEQ multiplex PCR assay. TCRdb provides this immuneACCESS table in a form limited to in-frame rearrangements. Some clones are lacking; in checked studies, under half of them reflect an unresolved V gene, and why the rest are absent is not known. Recorded for this sample are a few hundred thousand clones; about 88% of them occurred a single time. The ten largest clones add up to 1.5% to 2% of the sample. Sequencing used peripheral blood. Receptors originate from a man between 65 and 85 years old with acute or convalescent COVID-19.

The J gene is TRBJ1-4, the V gene TRBV4-1; no firm D call. From germline, CDR1 is MGHRA and CDR2 YSYEKL. Trimming took off 8 bases at V and 0 bases at J, with 10 bases between the two ends. This CDR3 comprises 14 residues. CDR3 protein: CASSLVATNEKLFF. CDR3 sequence (DNA): TGCGCCAGCTCCTTAGTTGCAACTAATGAAAAACTGTTTTTT.

V gene TRBV5-1 combines with J gene TRBJ2-7; D may be TRBD2 (5 bases). V lost 1 base, J lost 0 bases, and 8 bases lay in between. Germline V gives CDR1 SGHRS, CDR2 YFSETQ. The CDR3 consists of 14 residues. The chain's CDR3 is CASSLTSYSYEQYF. The CDR3 region has the DNA TGCGCCAGCAGCTTGACTAGTTACTCCTACGAGCAGTACTTC.

V gene TRBV2 combines with J gene TRBJ2-1; tentative D call: TRBD1 (6 bases). Between the trimmed V and J ends, which lost 8 bases and 5 bases, there was a span of 22 bases. CDR3 length equals 16 residues. Germline CDR1 SNHLY, CDR2 FYNNEI. The CDR3: CASYTWGHNPHNEQFF. CDR3 nucleotides: TGTGCCAGCTACACATGGGGGCATAACCCCCACAATGAGCAGTTCTTC.

The chain has TRBV27 and TRBJ1-4; 10 positions match TRBD1. Per germline, CDR1 MNHEY and CDR2 SMNVEV (reference sequence). V gave up 3 bases and J gave up 4 bases; unmatched junction bases: 11. This CDR3 has 18 amino acids. The CDR3 region has the DNA TGTGCCAGCAGTTTCGACAGGGGGCGCGGGGGGATTAATGAAAAACTGTTTTTT. It encodes CASSFDRGRGGINEKLFF.

The chain links TRBV24-1 to TRBJ2-3; D is undetermined. CDR3 length: 11 amino acids. V gave up 6 bases and J gave up 6 bases, with 6 bases separating them. Germline assignment: CDR1 KGHDR and CDR2 SFDVKD. CDR3 in amino acids: CATSRLDTQYF. The CDR3 DNA reads as TGTGCCACCAGTCGACTCGATACGCAGTATTTT.

A note on this clone: The junction departs from the called germline gene at one end, perhaps through a read error. The rearrangement uses TRBV13 and TRBJ2-5; possible D gene TRBD2, 5 bases. Germline V lookup: CDR1 PRHDT, CDR2 FYEKMQ (reference sequence). The length of the CDR3 is 14 residues. Here the CDR3 DNA reads TGTGCCAGCAGCTTAGGAGAGGGCCAAAAGACCCAGTACTTC. As protein: CASSLGEGQKTQYF.

The genes are TRBV4-2 and TRBJ1-1, with a possible D match to TRBD1 (5 bases). Trimming removed 1 base from V and 3 bases from J, with 18 bases in between. The CDR3 consists of 17 residues. The germline V gene has CDR1 LGHNA and CDR2 YNFKEQ. The DNA for the CDR3 is TGTGCCAGCAGCCAAGGCCCAGGGTACCAAGGGGACACTGAAGCTTTCTTT. Protein: CASSQGPGYQGDTEAFF.

J is TRBJ1-5 and V is TRBV28, with 7 bases matching TRBD1. Germline loops: CDR1 MDHEN, CDR2 SYDVKM. The V and J ends lost 7 bases and 7 bases, in that order; junction bases with no gene match: 13. CDR3 size: 15 residues. This CDR3 is CASKPGQIGTQPQHF. The CDR3 DNA follows: TGTGCCAGCAAACCGGGACAGATTGGTACGCAGCCCCAGCATTTT.

The chain employs TRBV6-5 and TRBJ1-6, with 8 bases aligning to TRBD1. This CDR3 region has 14 residues. Trimming at V came to 5 bases and at J to 9 bases, leaving 6 bases not matched to a gene. Germline V gene data show CDR1 as MNHEY and CDR2 as SVGAGI. The CDR3 loop is CASSKTGEGSPLHF. CDR3 bases: TGTGCCAGCAGTAAGACAGGGGAGGGTTCACCCCTCCACTTT.

The chain links TRBV6-2 or TRBV6-3 to TRBJ1-5, with a tentative D call TRBD1 (6 bases). This CDR3 comprises 16 residues. The germline V and J ends were trimmed by 2 bases and 1 base, with 12 bases remaining between them. Germline CDR1 and CDR2: MNHEY and SVGEGT. CDR3 residues: CASSYRPRGSNQPQHF. The CDR3 DNA sequence: TGTGCCAGCAGTTACAGACCTAGGGGGAGCAATCAGCCCCAGCATTTT.

The rearrangement joins TRBV29-1 to TRBJ1-6; possibly TRBD1 for D (6 bases). V lost 6 bases and J lost 6, with 9 bases in between. The CDR3 is made up of 12 amino acids. Looked up from germline, CDR1 is SQVTM and CDR2 is ANQGSEA. CDR3 residues: CSVPQGNSPLHF. Here the CDR3 DNA reads TGCAGCGTCCCACAGGGTAATTCACCCCTCCACTTT. Drawing the rest from reference TRBV29-1 and TRBJ1-6, the complete variable domain is SAVISQKPSRDICQRGTSLTIQCQVDSQVTMMFWYRQQPGQSLTLIATANQGSEATYESGFVIDKFPISRPNLTFSTLTVSNMSPEDSSIYLCSVPQGNSPLHFGNGTRLTVT.

This clone was counted once. V gene TRBV6-6 combines with J gene TRBJ1-1; 9 positions match TRBD1. From germline, CDR1 is MNHNY and CDR2 SVGAGI (reference sequence). This CDR3 has 16 residues. Trimming cost V 6 bases and J 6 bases; bases outside gene matches: 14. The CDR3 loop reads CASRLPGQGRGAEAFF. CDR3 DNA sequence: TGTGCCAGCAGGTTACCGGGACAGGGAAGGGGCGCTGAAGCTTTCTTT.

The chain is built from TRBV20-1 and TRBJ1-5; 7 bases line up with TRBD1. CDR1 is DFQATT, CDR2 SNEGSKA, per germline (reference sequence). Trimming at V came to 3 bases and at J to 9 bases, leaving 11 bases not matched to a gene. The length of the CDR3 is 14 residues. CDR3 in amino acids: CSASEGDSLGPQHF. The CDR3 region has the DNA TGCAGTGCTAGTGAGGGGGACAGTCTTGGGCCCCAGCATTTT.